This TCR beta chain was found in a study of metastatic and nonmetastatic thyroid tumors. Study in general: Peripheral blood and tumor or nodule samples from malignant and benign thyroid patients were compared.

As originally analysed: The distant-metastasis classifier for papillary thyroid cancer was built from CDR3 differences across clinicopathological groups. Using MiXCR, TCRdb reanalyzed the PCR reads. TCRdb's processing, not the authors' own work, is the source of the V and J calls. The sample records approximately 90,000 clones, approximately 9% being singletons. Not a single patient had been given any form of treatment at any point before undergoing thyroid surgery. This clone occurred a few times. As yet, its antigen is unknown. The CDR3 has 15 residues. Trimming stripped 3 bases from V and 9 bases from J, with 15 bases between. Germline V CDR1 and CDR2: MNHEY, SMNVEV (reference sequence). General observations from the study: Within blood and tumor, benign nodules reportedly had significantly lower TCR beta diversity than malignant thyroid tumors did.

The clonotype originates from a female donor with papillary thyroid cancer or a benign thyroid nodule (not recorded which). Some clones in this sample may be carry-over from other donors' samples. The gene calls are TRBV27 and TRBJ1-6, with unresolved D. The source material was blood. The CDR3 reads CASSFGSTPLSPLHF. The CDR3, as DNA: TGTGCCAGCAGTTTTGGTTCAACTCCCCTTTCACCCCTCCACTTT.